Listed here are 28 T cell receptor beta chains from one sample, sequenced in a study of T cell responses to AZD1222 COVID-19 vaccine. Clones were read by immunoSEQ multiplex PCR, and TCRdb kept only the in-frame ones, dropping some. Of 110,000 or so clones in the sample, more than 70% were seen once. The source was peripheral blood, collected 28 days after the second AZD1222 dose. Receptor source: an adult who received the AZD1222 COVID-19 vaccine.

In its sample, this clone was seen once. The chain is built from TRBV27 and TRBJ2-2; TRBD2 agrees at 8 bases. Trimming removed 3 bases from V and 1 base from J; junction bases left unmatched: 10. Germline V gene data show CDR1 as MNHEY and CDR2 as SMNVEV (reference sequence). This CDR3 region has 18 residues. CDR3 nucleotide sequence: TGTGCCAGCAGTTTCTCCCCCCCGGCGGGGGGGAACACCGGGGAGCTGTTTTTT. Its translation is CASSFSPPAGGNTGELFF.

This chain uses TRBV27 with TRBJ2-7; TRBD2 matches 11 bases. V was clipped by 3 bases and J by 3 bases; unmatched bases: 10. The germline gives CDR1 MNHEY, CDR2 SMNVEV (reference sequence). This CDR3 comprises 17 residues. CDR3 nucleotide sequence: TGTGCCAGCAGTTTTATTCCTCTAGCGGGGGGCCTCTACGAGCAGTACTTC. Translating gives CASSFIPLAGGLYEQYF.

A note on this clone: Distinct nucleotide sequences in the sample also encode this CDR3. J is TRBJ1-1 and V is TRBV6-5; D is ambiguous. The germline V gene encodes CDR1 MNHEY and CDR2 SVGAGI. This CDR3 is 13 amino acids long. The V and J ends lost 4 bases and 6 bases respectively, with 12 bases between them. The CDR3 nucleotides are TGTGCCAGCAGTTCCACCCGTCAGGCTGAAGCTTTCTTT. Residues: CASSSTRQAEAFF.

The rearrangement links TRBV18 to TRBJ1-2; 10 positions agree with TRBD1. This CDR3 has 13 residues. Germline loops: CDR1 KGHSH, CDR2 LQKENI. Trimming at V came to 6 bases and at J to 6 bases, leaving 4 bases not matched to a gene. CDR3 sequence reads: CASSRTGGDGYTF. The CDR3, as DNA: TGTGCCAGCTCTAGGACAGGGGGAGATGGCTACACCTTC.

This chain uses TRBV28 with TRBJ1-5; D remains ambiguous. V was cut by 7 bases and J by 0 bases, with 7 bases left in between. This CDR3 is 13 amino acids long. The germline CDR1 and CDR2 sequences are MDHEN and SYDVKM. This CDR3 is CASTQYSNQPQHF. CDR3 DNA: TGTGCCAGCACCCAGTATAGCAATCAGCCCCAGCATTTT.

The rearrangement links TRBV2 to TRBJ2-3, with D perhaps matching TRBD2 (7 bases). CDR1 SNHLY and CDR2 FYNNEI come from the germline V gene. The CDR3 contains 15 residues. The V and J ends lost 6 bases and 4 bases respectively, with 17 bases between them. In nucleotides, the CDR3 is TGTGCCAGCAGCCCCATGGGAGGGGGGGCAGATACGCAGTATTTT. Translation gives CASSPMGGGADTQYF.

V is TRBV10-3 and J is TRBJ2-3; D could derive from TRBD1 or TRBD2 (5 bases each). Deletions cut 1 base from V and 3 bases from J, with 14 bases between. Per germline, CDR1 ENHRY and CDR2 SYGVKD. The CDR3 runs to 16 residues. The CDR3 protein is CAISEFGTGNTDTQYF. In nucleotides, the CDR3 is TGTGCCATCAGTGAGTTTGGGACGGGGAATACAGATACGCAGTATTTT.

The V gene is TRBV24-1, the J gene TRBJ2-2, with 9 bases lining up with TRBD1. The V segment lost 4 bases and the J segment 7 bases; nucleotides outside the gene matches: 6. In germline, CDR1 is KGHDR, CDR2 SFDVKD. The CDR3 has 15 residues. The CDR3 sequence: CATSDPGQGNGELFF. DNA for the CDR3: TGTGCCACCAGTGACCCCGGACAGGGGAACGGGGAGCTGTTTTTT.

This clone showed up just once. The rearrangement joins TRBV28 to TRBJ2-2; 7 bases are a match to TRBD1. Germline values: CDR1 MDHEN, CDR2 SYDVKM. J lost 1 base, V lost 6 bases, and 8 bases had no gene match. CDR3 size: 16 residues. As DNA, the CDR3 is TGTGCCAGCAGACCTGCGGACAGGTTGAACACCGGGGAGCTGTTTTTT. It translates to CASRPADRLNTGELFF. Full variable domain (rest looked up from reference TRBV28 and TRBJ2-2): DVKVTQSSRYLVKRTGEKVFLECVQDMDHENMFWYRQDPGLGLRLIYFSYDVKMKEKGDIPEGYSVSREKKERFSLILESASTNQTSMYLCASRPADRLNTGELFFGEGSRLTVL.

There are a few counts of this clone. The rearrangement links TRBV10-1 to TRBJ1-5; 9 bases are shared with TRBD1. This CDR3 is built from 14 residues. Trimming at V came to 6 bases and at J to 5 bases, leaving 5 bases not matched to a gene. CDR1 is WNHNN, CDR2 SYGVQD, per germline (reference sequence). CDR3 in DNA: TGCGCCAGCAGCCCGGGACAGGGTGATCAGCCCCAGCATTTT. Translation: CASSPGQGDQPQHF.

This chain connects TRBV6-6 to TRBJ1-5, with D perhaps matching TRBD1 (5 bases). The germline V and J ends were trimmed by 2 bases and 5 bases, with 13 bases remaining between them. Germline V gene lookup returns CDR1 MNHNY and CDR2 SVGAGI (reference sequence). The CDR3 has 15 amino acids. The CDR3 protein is CASSYTGLVHQPQHF. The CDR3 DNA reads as TGTGCCAGCAGTTACACGGGGCTTGTACATCAGCCCCAGCATTTT.

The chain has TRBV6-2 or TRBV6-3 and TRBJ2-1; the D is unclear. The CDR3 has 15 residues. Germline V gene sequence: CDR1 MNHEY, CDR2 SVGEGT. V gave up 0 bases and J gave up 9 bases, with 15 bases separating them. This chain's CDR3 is CASSYSGFNLGEQFF. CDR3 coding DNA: TGTGCCAGCAGTTACTCGGGTTTCAATCTTGGTGAGCAGTTCTTC.

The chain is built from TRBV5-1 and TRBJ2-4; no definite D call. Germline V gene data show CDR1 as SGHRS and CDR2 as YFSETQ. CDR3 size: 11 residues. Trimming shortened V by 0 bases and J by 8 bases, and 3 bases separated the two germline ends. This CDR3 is CASSLGDIQYF. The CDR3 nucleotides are TGCGCCAGCAGCTTGGGGGACATTCAGTACTTC.

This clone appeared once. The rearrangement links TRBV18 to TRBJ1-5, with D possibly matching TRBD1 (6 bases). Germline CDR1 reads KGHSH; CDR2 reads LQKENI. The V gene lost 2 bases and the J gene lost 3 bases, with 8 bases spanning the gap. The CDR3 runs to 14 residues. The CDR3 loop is CASSPYRVNQPQHF. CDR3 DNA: TGTGCCAGCTCACCATACAGGGTCAATCAGCCCCAGCATTTT.

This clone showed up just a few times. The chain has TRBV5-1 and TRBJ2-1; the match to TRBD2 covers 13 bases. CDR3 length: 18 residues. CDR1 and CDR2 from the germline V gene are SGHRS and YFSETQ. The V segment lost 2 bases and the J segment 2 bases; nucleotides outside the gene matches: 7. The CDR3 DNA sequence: TGCGCCAGCAGCTTAGGACTAGCGGGGGTGGAGGCCTACAATGAGCAGTTCTTC. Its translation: CASSLGLAGVEAYNEQFF.

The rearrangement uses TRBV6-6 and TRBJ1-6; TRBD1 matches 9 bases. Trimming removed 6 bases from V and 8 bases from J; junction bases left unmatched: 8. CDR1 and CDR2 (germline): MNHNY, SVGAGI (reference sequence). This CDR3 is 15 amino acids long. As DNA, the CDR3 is TGTGCCAGCAGCCCATACAGGGGGCTGGATTCACCCCTCCACTTT. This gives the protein CASSPYRGLDSPLHF.

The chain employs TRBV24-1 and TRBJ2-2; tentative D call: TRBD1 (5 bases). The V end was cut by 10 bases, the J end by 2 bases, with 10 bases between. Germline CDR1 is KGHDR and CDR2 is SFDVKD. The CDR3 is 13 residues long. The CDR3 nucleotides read TGTGCCACAGGGCAGGGCAACACCGGGGAGCTGTTTTTT. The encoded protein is CATGQGNTGELFF.

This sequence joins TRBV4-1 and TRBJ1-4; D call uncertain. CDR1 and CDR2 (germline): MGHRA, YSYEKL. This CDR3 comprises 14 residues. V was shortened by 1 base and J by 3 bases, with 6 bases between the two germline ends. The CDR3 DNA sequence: TGCGCCAGCAGCCAAGGGAGATCTAATGAAAAACTGTTTTTT. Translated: CASSQGRSNEKLFF.

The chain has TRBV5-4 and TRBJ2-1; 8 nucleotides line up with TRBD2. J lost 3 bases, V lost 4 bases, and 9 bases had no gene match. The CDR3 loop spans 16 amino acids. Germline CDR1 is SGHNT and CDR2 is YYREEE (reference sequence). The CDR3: CASSPTGGNLYNEQFF. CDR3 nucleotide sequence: TGTGCCAGCAGCCCTACGGGGGGGAACCTCTACAATGAGCAGTTCTTC. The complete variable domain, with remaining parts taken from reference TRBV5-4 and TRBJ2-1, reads ETGVTQSPTHLIKTRGQQVTLRCSSQSGHNTVSWYQQALGQGPQFIFQYYREEENGRGNFPPRFSGLQFPNYSSELNVNALELDDSALYLCASSPTGGNLYNEQFFGPGTRLTVL.

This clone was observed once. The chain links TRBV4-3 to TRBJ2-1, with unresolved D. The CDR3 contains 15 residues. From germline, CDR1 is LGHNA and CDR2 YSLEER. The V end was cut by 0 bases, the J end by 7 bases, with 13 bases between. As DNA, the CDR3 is TGCGCCAGCAGCCAAGATCTAAACGATGAGAATGAGCAGTTCTTC. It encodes CASSQDLNDENEQFF.

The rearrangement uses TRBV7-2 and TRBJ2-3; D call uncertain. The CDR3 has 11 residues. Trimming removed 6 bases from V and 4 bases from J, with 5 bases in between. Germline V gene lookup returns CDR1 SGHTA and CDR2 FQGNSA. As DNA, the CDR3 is TGTGCCAGCAGTAATCCAGATACGCAGTATTTT. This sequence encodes CASSNPDTQYF.

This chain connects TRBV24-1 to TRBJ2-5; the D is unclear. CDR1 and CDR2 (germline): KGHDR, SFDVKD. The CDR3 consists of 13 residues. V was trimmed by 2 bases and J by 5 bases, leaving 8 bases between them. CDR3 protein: CATSDSNGETQYF. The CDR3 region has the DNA TGTGCCACCAGTGATTCGAACGGGGAGACCCAGTACTTC.

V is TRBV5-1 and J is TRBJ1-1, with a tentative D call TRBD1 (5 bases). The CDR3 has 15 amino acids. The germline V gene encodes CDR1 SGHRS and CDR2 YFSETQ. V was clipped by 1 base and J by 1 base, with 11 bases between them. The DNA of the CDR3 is TGCGCCAGCAGCTTGCCACGGGACCCGAACACTGAAGCTTTCTTT. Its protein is CASSLPRDPNTEAFF.

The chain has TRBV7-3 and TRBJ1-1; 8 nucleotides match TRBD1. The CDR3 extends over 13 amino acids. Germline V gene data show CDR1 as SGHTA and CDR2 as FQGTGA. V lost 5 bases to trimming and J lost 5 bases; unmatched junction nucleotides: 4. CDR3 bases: TGTGCCAGCAGCACCACAGGGGGGACTGAAGCTTTCTTT. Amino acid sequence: CASSTTGGTEAFF.

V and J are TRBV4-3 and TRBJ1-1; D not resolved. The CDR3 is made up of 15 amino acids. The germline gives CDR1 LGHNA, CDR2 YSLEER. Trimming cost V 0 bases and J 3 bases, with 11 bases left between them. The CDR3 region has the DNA TGCGCCAGCAGCCAAGATTGGTCTAGGGACACTGAAGCTTTCTTT. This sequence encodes CASSQDWSRDTEAFF.

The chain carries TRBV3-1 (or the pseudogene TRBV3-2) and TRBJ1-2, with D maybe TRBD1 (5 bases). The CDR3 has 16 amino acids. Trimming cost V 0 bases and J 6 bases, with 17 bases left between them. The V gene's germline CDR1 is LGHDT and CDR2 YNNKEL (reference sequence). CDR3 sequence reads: CASSQDGGDRINGYTF. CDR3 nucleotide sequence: TGTGCCAGCAGCCAAGATGGTGGAGACAGAATAAATGGCTACACCTTC.

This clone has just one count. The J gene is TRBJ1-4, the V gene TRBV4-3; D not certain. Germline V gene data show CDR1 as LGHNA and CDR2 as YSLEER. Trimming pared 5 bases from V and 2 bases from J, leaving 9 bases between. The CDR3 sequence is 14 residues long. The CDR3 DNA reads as TGCGCCAGCAGCGATCGGACCACTAATGAAAAACTGTTTTTT. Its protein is CASSDRTTNEKLFF.

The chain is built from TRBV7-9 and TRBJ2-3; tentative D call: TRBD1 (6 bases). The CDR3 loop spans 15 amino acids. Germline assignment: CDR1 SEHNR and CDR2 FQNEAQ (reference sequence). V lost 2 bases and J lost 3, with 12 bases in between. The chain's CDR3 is CASSLSGDGTDTQYF. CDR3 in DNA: TGTGCCAGCAGCTTATCAGGGGATGGGACAGATACGCAGTATTTT.